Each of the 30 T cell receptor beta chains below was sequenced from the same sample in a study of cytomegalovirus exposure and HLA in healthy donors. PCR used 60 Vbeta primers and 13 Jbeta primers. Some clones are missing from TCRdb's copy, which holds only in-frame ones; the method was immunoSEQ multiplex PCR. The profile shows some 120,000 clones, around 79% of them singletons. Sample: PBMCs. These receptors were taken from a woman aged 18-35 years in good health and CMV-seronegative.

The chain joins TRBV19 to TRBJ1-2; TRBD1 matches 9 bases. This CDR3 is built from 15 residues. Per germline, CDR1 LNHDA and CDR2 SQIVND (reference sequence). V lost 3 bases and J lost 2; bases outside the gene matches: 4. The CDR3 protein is CASSIFGQGNYGYTF. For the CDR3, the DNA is TGTGCCAGTAGTATTTTCGGACAGGGGAACTATGGCTACACCTTC.

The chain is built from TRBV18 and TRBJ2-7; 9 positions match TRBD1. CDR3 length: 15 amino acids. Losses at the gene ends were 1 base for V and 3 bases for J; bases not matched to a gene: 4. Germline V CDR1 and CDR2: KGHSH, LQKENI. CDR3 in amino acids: CASSPQTTGGYEQYF. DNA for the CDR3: TGTGCCAGCTCACCACAGACGACAGGGGGCTACGAGCAGTACTTC.

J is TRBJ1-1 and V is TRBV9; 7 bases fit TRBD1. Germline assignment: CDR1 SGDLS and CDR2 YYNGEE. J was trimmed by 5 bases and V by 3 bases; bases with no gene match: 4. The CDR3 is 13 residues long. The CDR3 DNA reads TGTGCCAGCAGCGGCGCAGGGGGGACTGAAGCTTTCTTT. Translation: CASSGAGGTEAFF.

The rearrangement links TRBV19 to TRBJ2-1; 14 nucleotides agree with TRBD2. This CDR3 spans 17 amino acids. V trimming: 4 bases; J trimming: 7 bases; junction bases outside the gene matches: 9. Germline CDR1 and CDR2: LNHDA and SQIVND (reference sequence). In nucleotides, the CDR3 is TGTGCCAGTAGTACCTTCCTCGGACTAGCGGGGGGTAATGAGCAGTTCTTC. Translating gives CASSTFLGLAGGNEQFF. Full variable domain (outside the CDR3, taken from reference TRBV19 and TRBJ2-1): DGGITQSPKYLFRKEGQNVTLSCEQNLNHDAMYWYRQDPGQGLRLIYYSQIVNDFQKGDIAEGYSVSREKKESFPLTVTSAQKNPTAFYLCASSTFLGLAGGNEQFFGPGTRLTVL.

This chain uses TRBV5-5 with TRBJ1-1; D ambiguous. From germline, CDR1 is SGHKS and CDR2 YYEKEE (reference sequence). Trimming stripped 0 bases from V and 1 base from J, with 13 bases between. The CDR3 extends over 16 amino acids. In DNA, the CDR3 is TGTGCCAGCAGCTTGGTATGGTGGCAGGCGAACACTGAAGCTTTCTTT. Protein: CASSLVWWQANTEAFF.

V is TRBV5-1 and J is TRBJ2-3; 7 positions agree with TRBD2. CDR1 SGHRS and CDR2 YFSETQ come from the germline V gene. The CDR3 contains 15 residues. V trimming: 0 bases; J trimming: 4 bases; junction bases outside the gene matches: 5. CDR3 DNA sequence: TGCGCCAGCAGCTTGGCCGGACTAGTCCCAGATACGCAGTATTTT. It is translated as CASSLAGLVPDTQYF.

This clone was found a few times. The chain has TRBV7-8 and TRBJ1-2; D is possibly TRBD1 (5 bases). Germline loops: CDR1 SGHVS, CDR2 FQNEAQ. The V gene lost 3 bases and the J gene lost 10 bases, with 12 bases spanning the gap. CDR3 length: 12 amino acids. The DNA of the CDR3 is TGTGCCAGCAGCTTCTACAGGAGAGACTACACCTTC. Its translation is CASSFYRRDYTF.

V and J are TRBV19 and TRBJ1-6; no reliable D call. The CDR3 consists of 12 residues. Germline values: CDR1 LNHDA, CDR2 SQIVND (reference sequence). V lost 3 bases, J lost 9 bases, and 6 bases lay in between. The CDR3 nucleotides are TGTGCCAGTAGTATTGGCGGTTCACCCCTCCACTTT. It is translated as CASSIGGSPLHF.

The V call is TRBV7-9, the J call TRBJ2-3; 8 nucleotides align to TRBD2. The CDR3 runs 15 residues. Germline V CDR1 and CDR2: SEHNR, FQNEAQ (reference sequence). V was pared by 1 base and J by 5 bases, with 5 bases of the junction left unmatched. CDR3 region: CASSLVGRAGDTQYF. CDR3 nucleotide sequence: TGTGCCAGCAGCTTAGTCGGGAGGGCGGGAGATACGCAGTATTTT.

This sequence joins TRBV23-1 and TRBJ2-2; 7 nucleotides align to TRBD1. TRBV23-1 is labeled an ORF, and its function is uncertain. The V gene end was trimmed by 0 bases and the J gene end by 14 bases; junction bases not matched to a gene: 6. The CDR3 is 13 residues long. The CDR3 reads CASSQSLGQLLFF. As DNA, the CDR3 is TGCGCCAGCAGTCAATCCCTGGGACAGCTACTGTTTTTT.

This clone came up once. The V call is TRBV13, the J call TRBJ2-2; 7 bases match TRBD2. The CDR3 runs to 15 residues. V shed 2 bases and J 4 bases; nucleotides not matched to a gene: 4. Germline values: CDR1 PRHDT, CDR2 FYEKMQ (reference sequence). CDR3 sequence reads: CASSLRLAGTGELFF. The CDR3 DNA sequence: TGTGCCAGCAGCTTACGACTAGCCGGCACCGGGGAGCTGTTTTTT. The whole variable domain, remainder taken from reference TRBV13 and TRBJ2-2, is AAGVIQSPRHLIKEKRETATLKCYPIPRHDTVYWYQQGPGQDPQFLISFYEKMQSDKGSIPDRFSAQQFSDYHSELNMSSLELGDSALYFCASSLRLAGTGELFFGEGSRLTVL.

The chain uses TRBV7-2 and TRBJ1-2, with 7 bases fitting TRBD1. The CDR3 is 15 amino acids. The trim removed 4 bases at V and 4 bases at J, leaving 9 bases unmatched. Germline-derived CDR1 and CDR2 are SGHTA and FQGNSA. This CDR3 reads CASSSGQAGVYGYTF. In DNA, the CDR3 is TGTGCCAGCAGCTCCGGACAGGCTGGGGTCTATGGCTACACCTTC.

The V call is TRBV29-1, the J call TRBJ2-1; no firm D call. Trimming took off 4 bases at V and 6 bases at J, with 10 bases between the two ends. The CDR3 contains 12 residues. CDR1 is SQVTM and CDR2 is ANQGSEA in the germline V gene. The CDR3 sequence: CSVGQFINEQFF. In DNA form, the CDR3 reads TGCAGCGTTGGGCAGTTTATCAATGAGCAGTTCTTC.

This CDR3 reads CASRWAHFSNQPQHF. As DNA, the CDR3 is TGTGCCAGCAGATGGGCCCACTTCAGCAATCAGCCCCAGCATTTT. This chain uses TRBV2 with TRBJ1-5; the D is unclear. V lost 6 bases to trimming and J lost 1 base, with 13 bases between them. Germline CDR1 SNHLY, CDR2 FYNNEI. The CDR3 length is 15 residues.

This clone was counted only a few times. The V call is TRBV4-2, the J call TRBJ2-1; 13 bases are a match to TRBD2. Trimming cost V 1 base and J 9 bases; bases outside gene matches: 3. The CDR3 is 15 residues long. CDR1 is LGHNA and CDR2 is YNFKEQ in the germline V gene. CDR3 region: CASSQGTSGGSEQFF. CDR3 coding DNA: TGTGCCAGCAGCCAAGGGACTAGCGGGGGTAGTGAGCAGTTCTTC.

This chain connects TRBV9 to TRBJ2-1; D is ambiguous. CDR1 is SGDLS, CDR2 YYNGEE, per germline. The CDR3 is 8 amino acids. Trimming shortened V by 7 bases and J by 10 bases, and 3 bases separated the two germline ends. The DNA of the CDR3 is TGTGCCAGCTTAGAGCAGTTCTTC. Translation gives CASLEQFF.

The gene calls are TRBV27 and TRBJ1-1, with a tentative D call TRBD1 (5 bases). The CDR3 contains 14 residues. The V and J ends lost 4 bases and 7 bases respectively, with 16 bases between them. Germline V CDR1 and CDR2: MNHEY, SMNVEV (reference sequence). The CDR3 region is CASSYGQGIYEAFF. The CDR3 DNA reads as TGTGCCAGCAGTTACGGGCAGGGCATTTATGAAGCTTTCTTT.

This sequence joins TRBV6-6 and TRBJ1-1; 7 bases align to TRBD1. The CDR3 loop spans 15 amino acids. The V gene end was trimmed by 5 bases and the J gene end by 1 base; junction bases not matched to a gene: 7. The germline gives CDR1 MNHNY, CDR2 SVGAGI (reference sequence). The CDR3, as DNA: TGTGCCAGCAGTGTCAACAGGGGAAGGAACACTGAAGCTTTCTTT. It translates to CASSVNRGRNTEAFF.

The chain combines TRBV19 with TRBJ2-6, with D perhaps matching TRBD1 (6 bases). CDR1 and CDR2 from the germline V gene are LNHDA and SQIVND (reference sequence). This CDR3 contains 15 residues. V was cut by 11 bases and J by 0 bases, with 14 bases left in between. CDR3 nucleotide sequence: TGTGCCGCCAGAGGGGGTTCCTCTGGGGCCAACGTCCTGACTTTC. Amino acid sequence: CAARGGSSGANVLTF. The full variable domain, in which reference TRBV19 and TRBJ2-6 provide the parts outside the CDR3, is DGGITQSPKYLFRKEGQNVTLSCEQNLNHDAMYWYRQDPGQGLRLIYYSQIVNDFQKGDIAEGYSVSREKKESFPLTVTSAQKNPTAFYLCAARGGSSGANVLTFGAGSRLTVL.

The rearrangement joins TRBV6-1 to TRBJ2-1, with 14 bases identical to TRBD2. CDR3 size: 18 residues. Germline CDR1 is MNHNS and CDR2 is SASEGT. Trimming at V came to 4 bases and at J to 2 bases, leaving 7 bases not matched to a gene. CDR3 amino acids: CASSALGLAGDPYNEQFF. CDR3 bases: TGTGCCAGCAGTGCCTTGGGACTAGCGGGAGATCCCTACAATGAGCAGTTCTTC.

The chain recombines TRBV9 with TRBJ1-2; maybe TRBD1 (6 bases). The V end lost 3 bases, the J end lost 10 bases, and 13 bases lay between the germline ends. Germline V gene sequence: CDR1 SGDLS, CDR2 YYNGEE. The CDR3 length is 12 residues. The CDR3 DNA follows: TGTGCCAGCAGCGGAACAGGGTACTTCTACACCTTC. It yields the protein CASSGTGYFYTF.

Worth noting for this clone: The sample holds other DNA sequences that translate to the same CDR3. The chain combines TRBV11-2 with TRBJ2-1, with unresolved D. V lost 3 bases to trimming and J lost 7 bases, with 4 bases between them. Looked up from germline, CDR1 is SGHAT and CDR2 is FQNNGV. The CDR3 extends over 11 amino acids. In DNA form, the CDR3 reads TGTGCCAGCAGCTTTTCGAATGAGCAGTTCTTC. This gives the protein CASSFSNEQFF. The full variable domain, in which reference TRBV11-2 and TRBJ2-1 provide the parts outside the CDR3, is EAGVAQSPRYKIIEKRQSVAFWCNPISGHATLYWYQQILGQGPKLLIQFQNNGVVDDSQLPKDRFSAERLKGVDSTLKIQPAKLEDSAVYLCASSFSNEQFFGPGTRLTVL.

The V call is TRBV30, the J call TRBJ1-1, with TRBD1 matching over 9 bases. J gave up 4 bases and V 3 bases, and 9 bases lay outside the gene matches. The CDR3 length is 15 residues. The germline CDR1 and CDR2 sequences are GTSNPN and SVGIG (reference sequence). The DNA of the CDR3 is TGTGCCTGGAGGGGAACCGGGACAGGGAGCACTGAAGCTTTCTTT. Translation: CAWRGTGTGSTEAFF.

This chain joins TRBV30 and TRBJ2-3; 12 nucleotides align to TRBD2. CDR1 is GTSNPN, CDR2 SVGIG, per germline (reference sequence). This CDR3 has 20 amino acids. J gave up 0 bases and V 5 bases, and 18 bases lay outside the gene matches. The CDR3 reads CAWAGNRLAGDRGSTDTQYF. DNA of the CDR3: TGTGCCTGGGCCGGAAACAGACTAGCGGGGGACCGAGGGAGCACAGATACGCAGTATTTT.

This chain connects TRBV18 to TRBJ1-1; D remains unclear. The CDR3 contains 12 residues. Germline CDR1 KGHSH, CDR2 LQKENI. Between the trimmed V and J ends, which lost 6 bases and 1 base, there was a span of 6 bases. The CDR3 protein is CASSRENTEAFF. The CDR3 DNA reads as TGTGCCAGCTCTCGGGAGAACACTGAAGCTTTCTTT.

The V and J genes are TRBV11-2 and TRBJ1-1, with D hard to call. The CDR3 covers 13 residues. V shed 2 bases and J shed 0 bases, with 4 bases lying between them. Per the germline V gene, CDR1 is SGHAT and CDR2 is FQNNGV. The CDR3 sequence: CASSLTLNTEAFF. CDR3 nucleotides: TGTGCCAGCAGCTTAACTCTGAACACTGAAGCTTTCTTT.

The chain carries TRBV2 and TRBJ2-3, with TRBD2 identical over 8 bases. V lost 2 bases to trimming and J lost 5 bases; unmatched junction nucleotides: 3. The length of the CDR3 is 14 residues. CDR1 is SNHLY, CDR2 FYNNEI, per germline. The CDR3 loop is CASSESAGGDTQYF. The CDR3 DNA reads TGTGCCAGCAGTGAATCTGCGGGAGGAGATACGCAGTATTTT.

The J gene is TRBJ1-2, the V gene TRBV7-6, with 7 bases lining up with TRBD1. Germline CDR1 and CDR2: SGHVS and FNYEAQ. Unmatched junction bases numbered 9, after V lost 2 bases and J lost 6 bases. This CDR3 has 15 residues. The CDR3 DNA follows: TGTGCCAGCAGCTTATTCCGGGACAGTCCCGATGGCTACACCTTC. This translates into CASSLFRDSPDGYTF.

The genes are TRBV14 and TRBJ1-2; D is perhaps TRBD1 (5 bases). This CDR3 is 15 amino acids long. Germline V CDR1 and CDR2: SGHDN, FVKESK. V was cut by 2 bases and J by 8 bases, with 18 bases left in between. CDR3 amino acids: CASSQSRAGPEGYTF. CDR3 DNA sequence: TGTGCCAGCAGCCAATCCAGGGCGGGGCCGGAAGGCTACACCTTC.

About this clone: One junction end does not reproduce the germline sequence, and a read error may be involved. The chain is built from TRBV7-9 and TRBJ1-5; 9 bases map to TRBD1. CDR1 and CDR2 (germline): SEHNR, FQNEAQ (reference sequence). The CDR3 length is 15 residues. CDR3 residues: CSSSDLTGGHQPQHF. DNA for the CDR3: TGTTCCAGCAGCGATCTGACAGGGGGACACCAGCCCCAGCATTTT.